The 15 T cell receptor beta chains below come from one sample, sequenced in a study of Graves' ophthalmopathy and Graves' hyperthyroidism. TCR beta CDR3 amplification used RNA transcripts. Investigators did first-round RT-PCR with HTBI primers, then second-round multiplex PCR. One entry per CDR3 protein results from TCRdb running MiXCR on the multiplex PCR reads. Of 340,000 or so distinct CDR3 sequences in the sample, 15% to 20% are singletons; the top ten hold 9% to 15%. Sequenced input: peripheral blood. The receptors shown here come from an adult man with Graves' ophthalmopathy.

This clonotype was counted many times. This sequence joins TRBV30 and TRBJ2-2, with no clear D. Germline CDR1 GTSNPN, CDR2 SVGIG (reference sequence). V lost 4 bases to trimming and J lost 1 base, with 10 bases between them. CDR3 length equals 14 residues. CDR3: CAWKRSWNTGELFF. The DNA for the CDR3 is TGTGCCTGGAAGAGGTCGTGGAACACCGGGGAGCTGTTTTTT.

This clonotype was detected many times. CDR3 loop: CASSFGRYEQYF. The CDR3 DNA is TGTGCCAGCAGTTTTGGTCGGTACGAGCAGTACTTC. The chain links TRBV28 to TRBJ2-7, with D unclear. The V end lost 3 bases, the J end lost 4 bases, and 7 bases lay between the germline ends. Germline V gene data show CDR1 as MDHEN and CDR2 as SYDVKM. This CDR3 has 12 residues.

This clonotype came up a few times. A read error may be the cause here, since a much bigger clone is one base away. This chain connects TRBV30 to TRBJ1-1, with TRBD1 matching over 9 bases. The CDR3 runs 16 residues. Germline CDR1 is GTSNPN and CDR2 is SVGIG (reference sequence). V lost 3 bases and J lost 8; bases outside the gene matches: 16. CDR3 nucleotides: TGTGCCTGGAGGGCTGGGACAGGGAACCCAGGGGGGGAAGCTTTCTTT. Its protein product is CAWRAGTGNPGGEAFF. The complete variable domain, with remaining parts taken from reference TRBV30 and TRBJ1-1, reads SQTIHQWPATLVQPVGSPLSLECTVEGTSNPNLYWYRQAAGRGLQLLFYSVGIGQISSEVPQNLSASRPQDRQFILSSKKLLLSDSGFYLCAWRAGTGNPGGEAFFGQGTRLTVV.

Ten or more counts support this clonotype. The V gene is TRBV2, the J gene TRBJ2-2; D gene uncertain. Deletions cut 3 bases from V and 8 bases from J, with 10 bases between. CDR1 SNHLY and CDR2 FYNNEI come from the germline V gene. The CDR3 loop spans 13 amino acids. The CDR3 DNA sequence: TGTGCCAGCAGTGATCGGGCCCTGGGGGAGCTGTTTTTT. Residues: CASSDRALGELFF.

Many counts were recorded for this clonotype. This chain connects TRBV28 to TRBJ1-5, with D unresolved. The CDR3 length is 16 residues. The V and J ends lost 6 bases and 2 bases respectively, with 17 bases between them. CDR1 is MDHEN, CDR2 SYDVKM, per germline. This CDR3 reads CASSLLGRSGNQPQHF. In nucleotides, the CDR3 is TGTGCCAGCAGCCTACTCGGGCGGTCTGGCAATCAGCCCCAGCATTTT.

This clonotype was seen at least ten times. V and J are TRBV6-5 and TRBJ2-7, with 9 bases lining up with TRBD2. CDR1 and CDR2 from the germline V gene are MNHEY and SVGAGI. This CDR3 has 15 amino acids. V dropped 2 bases and J dropped 0; count of bases not matched to a gene: 2. The CDR3, as DNA: TGTGCCAGCAGTTACAAGCGGGAGGCCTCCTACGAGCAGTACTTC. This codes for CASSYKREASYEQYF.

Many counts were recorded for this clonotype. The chain uses TRBV6-2 or TRBV6-3 and TRBJ2-7; D perhaps matches TRBD2 (5 bases). The CDR3 extends over 14 amino acids. V was shortened by 6 bases and J by 2 bases, with 14 bases between the two germline ends. CDR1 is MNHEY and CDR2 is SVGEGT in the germline V gene. The DNA of the CDR3 is TGTGCCAGCAGATTCGGCGGGTCAACCTACGAGCAGTACTTC. Protein product: CASRFGGSTYEQYF.

The sample holds many counts of this clonotype. The V call is TRBV7-8, the J call TRBJ1-1, with TRBD1 as a possible D gene (6 bases). CDR1 SGHVS and CDR2 FQNEAQ come from the germline V gene. The CDR3 sequence is 15 residues long. Trimming removed 3 bases from V and 1 base from J, with 12 bases in between. Written as DNA, the CDR3 is TGTGCCAGCAGCTTTTCAACAGGGTCGAACACTGAAGCTTTCTTT. This translates into CASSFSTGSNTEAFF.

This clonotype was detected ten times or more. The rearrangement links TRBV12-3 or TRBV12-4 to TRBJ1-6, with D unclear. V lost 7 bases to trimming and J lost 6 bases, with 22 bases between them. CDR3 size: 17 residues. The CDR3 nucleotides are TGTGCCAGCACCCTTTATTCCTCCGCAGTCTTTAATTCACCCCTCCACTTT. This translates into CASTLYSSAVFNSPLHF.

In regard to this clonotype: Relative to the germline gene, one junction end is altered; a read error may explain this. The chain employs TRBV12-3 or TRBV12-4 and TRBJ1-1, with no clear D. The CDR3 spans 10 residues. CDR3 DNA sequence: TGTGACAGCAGCCGAATTGGACTGTCCTTT. Protein product: CDSSRIGLSF.

The V call is TRBV6-2 or TRBV6-3, the J call TRBJ1-5; 10 bases map to TRBD1. Germline-derived CDR1 and CDR2 are MNHEY and SVGEGT. This CDR3 is built from 14 residues. J was trimmed by 6 bases and V by 6 bases; bases with no gene match: 5. This chain's CDR3 is CASRAGQGSQPQHF. The CDR3 DNA sequence: TGTGCCAGCAGAGCGGGACAGGGGAGTCAGCCCCAGCATTTT.

This chain joins TRBV7-2 and TRBJ2-7, with D tentatively TRBD2 (6 bases). The germline V gene encodes CDR1 SGHTA and CDR2 FQGNSA. V lost 5 bases to trimming and J lost 1 base, with 15 bases between them. This CDR3 contains 15 residues. The CDR3 DNA reads TGTGCCAGCAGCCCAGCTGGGGGAGGATCCTACGAGCAGTACTTC. The encoded protein is CASSPAGGGSYEQYF.

Ten or more counts support this clonotype. As DNA, the CDR3 is TGTGCCAGCAGCCGTCGGGGAGGACGCACAGATACGCAGTATTTT. Translation gives CASSRRGGRTDTQYF. V is TRBV5-4 and J is TRBJ2-3; tentatively, D is TRBD2 (6 bases). The CDR3 totals 15 residues. The germline V and J ends were trimmed by 4 bases and 1 base, with 13 bases remaining between them. Germline CDR1 SGHNT, CDR2 YYREEE (reference sequence).

This clonotype was counted ten times or more. The rearrangement links TRBV5-1 to TRBJ2-6; 9 nucleotides align to TRBD1. This CDR3 has 17 amino acids. V shed 2 bases, J shed 2 bases, and the junction held 5 bases outside the gene matches. Germline V CDR1 and CDR2: SGHRS, YFSETQ. CDR3 loop: CASSFGTGRAGANVLTF. Here the CDR3 DNA reads TGCGCCAGCAGCTTTGGGACAGGGAGGGCTGGGGCCAACGTCCTGACTTTC.

This clonotype showed up many times. V and J are TRBV13 and TRBJ1-2, with 7 bases lining up with TRBD1. CDR3 size: 14 residues. The germline gives CDR1 PRHDT, CDR2 FYEKMQ (reference sequence). V was clipped by 5 bases and J by 7 bases; unmatched bases: 10. The CDR3 here is CASSRRTGDIGYTF. The CDR3 DNA sequence: TGTGCCAGCAGCCGAAGGACAGGAGACATTGGCTACACCTTC.